The 23 T cell receptor beta chains presented below share a single source sample, sequenced in a study of identical twins. Each CDR3 protein is one row after TCRdb ran MiXCR on the 5' RACE reads. This table holds about 920,000 distinct CDR3 sequences, roughly 12% found once. The same data also contributed to another study, on yellow fever vaccine responses in identical twins.

The specimen was PBMCs. The source of these receptors is a young woman in good health.

This clonotype was observed a handful of times. The chain employs TRBV20-1 and TRBJ2-3; no clear D. This CDR3 comprises 12 residues. Germline values: CDR1 DFQATT, CDR2 SNEGSKA (reference sequence). CDR3 sequence (DNA): TGCAGCGCCTCGCTATCGGCAGATACGCAGTATTTT. Translating gives CSASLSADTQYF.

At least ten counts were recorded for this clonotype. The rearrangement joins TRBV24-1 to TRBJ2-1; TRBD2 is a possible D gene (6 bases). This CDR3 has 15 residues. The V and J ends lost 8 bases and 10 bases respectively, with 23 bases between them. Germline V gene sequence: CDR1 KGHDR, CDR2 SFDVKD. This CDR3 is CATNPGTGGSKEQFF. DNA for the CDR3: TGTGCCACCAACCCCGGGACTGGAGGTAGTAAGGAGCAGTTCTTC.

This clonotype was counted ten times or more. The rearrangement joins TRBV3-1 to TRBJ2-5; maybe TRBD2 (5 bases). Per the germline V gene, CDR1 is LGHDT and CDR2 is YNNKEL (reference sequence). The CDR3 runs to 16 residues. V lost 7 bases to trimming and J lost 1 base, with 19 bases between them. CDR3 region: CASMPTPGISQETQYF. The CDR3 coding sequence is TGTGCCAGCATGCCCACACCCGGGATAAGCCAAGAGACCCAGTACTTC.

This clonotype was found many times. The rearrangement links TRBV12-3 or TRBV12-4 to TRBJ2-5, with D tentatively TRBD1 (7 bases). CDR3 length: 15 residues. V was shortened by 6 bases and J by 4 bases, with 18 bases between the two germline ends. The CDR3 DNA reads as TGTGCCAGCAGCCGCCAGCAGGGGGGTAGAGAGACCCAGTACTTC. This codes for CASSRQQGGRETQYF.

The V and J genes are TRBV6-6 and TRBJ1-3; D possibly corresponds to TRBD1 (6 bases). CDR1 and CDR2 (germline): MNHNY, SVGAGI (reference sequence). The CDR3 is 13 residues long. The V end was cut by 7 bases, the J end by 0 bases, with 7 bases between. The CDR3 region has the DNA TGTGCCAGCAAACAGGGCTCTGGAAACACCATATATTTT. Protein product: CASKQGSGNTIYF.

This clonotype came up many times. The chain is built from TRBV10-2 and TRBJ2-1, with D tentatively TRBD1 (5 bases). The CDR3 is 15 residues long. V shed 2 bases and J shed 12 bases, with 20 bases lying between them. CDR1 and CDR2 from the germline V gene are WSHSY and SAAADI. The CDR3 nucleotides read TGCGCCAGCAGTGAGGGGCTAGGGGCCCTTTATGGGCAGTTCTTC. Its translation: CASSEGLGALYGQFF.

This clonotype has a handful of counts. The chain recombines TRBV29-1 with TRBJ2-5; D is undetermined. V was shortened by 3 bases and J by 5 bases, with 22 bases between the two germline ends. The CDR3 contains 16 residues. Germline CDR1 and CDR2: SQVTM and ANQGSEA. The CDR3, as DNA: TGCAGCGTTGAGTCCGATGGAGTCTTTGTGTCGGAGACCCAGTACTTC. Its protein product is CSVESDGVFVSETQYF.

The rearrangement uses TRBV6-5 and TRBJ2-5; D is unclear. This CDR3 is 15 amino acids long. The V gene lost 2 bases and the J gene lost 5 bases, with 15 bases spanning the gap. The germline gives CDR1 MNHEY, CDR2 SVGAGI. Here the CDR3 reads CASSYNERALETQYF. CDR3 in DNA: TGTGCCAGCAGTTACAACGAACGAGCTCTGGAGACCCAGTACTTC.

Only a few counts were recorded for this clonotype. The chain links TRBV6-6 to TRBJ1-1; no clear D. The germline CDR1 and CDR2 sequences are MNHNY and SVGAGI (reference sequence). The V and J ends lost 4 bases and 3 bases respectively, with 9 bases between them. This CDR3 has 13 residues. The CDR3 here is CASSSYIDTEAFF. DNA for the CDR3: TGTGCCAGCAGTTCTTACATTGACACTGAAGCTTTCTTT.

This clonotype was detected only a few times. V is TRBV2 and J is TRBJ2-3, with D unclear. V was clipped by 5 bases and J by 1 base, with 16 bases between them. The CDR3 length is 16 residues. CDR1 is SNHLY and CDR2 is FYNNEI in the germline V gene. Here the CDR3 reads CASSTESSWGTDTQYF. The CDR3 region has the DNA TGTGCCAGCAGTACCGAGTCTAGTTGGGGCACAGATACGCAGTATTTT.

V usage is TRBV6-5 and J usage is TRBJ2-1; 10 positions agree with TRBD2. With V trimmed by 2 bases and J by 3 bases, 1 base remained unmatched. Looked up from germline, CDR1 is MNHEY and CDR2 is SVGAGI. The CDR3 runs to 15 residues. The CDR3 protein is CASSYRTSGYNEQFF. For the CDR3, the DNA is TGTGCCAGCAGTTACAGGACTAGCGGCTACAATGAGCAGTTCTTC.

The chain couples TRBV28 to TRBJ1-2; the D is unclear. There are 13 residues in the CDR3. Between the trimmed V and J ends, which lost 8 bases and 4 bases, there was a span of 14 bases. CDR1 MDHEN and CDR2 SYDVKM come from the germline V gene. The CDR3 nucleotides read TGTGCCAGCCTCCCCGTTGAGGGCTATGGCTACACCTTC. Residues: CASLPVEGYGYTF.

This clonotype has a count of ten or more. The chain couples TRBV2 to TRBJ1-5, with D unclear. Trimming stripped 3 bases from V and 5 bases from J, with 2 bases between. CDR1 and CDR2 (germline): SNHLY, FYNNEI. The CDR3 runs to 11 residues. CDR3 in amino acids: CASSDDQPQHF. The DNA of the CDR3 is TGTGCCAGCAGTGACGATCAGCCCCAGCATTTT. The full variable domain, rest sourced from reference TRBV2 and TRBJ1-5, is EPEVTQTPSHQVTQMGQEVILRCVPISNHLYFYWYRQILGQKVEFLVSFYNNEISEKSEIFDDQFSVERPDGSNFTLKIRSTKLEDSAMYFCASSDDQPQHFGDGTRLSIL.

This clonotype was picked up many times. This chain joins TRBV12-3 or TRBV12-4 and TRBJ1-1; D is uncertain. The CDR3 extends over 12 amino acids. The V end lost 7 bases, the J end lost 8 bases, and 14 bases lay between the germline ends. CDR3 in DNA: TGTGCCAGCACTGACGCGGGAATAGAAGCTTTCTTT. This gives the protein CASTDAGIEAFF.

This clonotype was counted many times. V is TRBV9 and J is TRBJ2-7, with D perhaps TRBD1 (6 bases). Germline CDR1 reads SGDLS; CDR2 reads YYNGEE. CDR3 length: 13 amino acids. Trimming removed 7 bases at V and 1 base at J, with 12 bases between. As DNA, the CDR3 is TGTGCCAGCCCCGGGACACTTTCCTACGAGCAGTACTTC. Its protein product is CASPGTLSYEQYF.

V usage is TRBV7-9 and J usage is TRBJ2-1; D remains ambiguous. Germline lookup yields CDR1 SEHNR and CDR2 FQNEAQ (reference sequence). The ends were cut back, 8 bases at V and 1 base at J, with 9 bases in the middle. This CDR3 comprises 13 residues. The DNA of the CDR3 is TGTGCCAGCGTGCAGAAATCCTACAATGAGCAGTTCTTC. Protein sequence: CASVQKSYNEQFF.

In this sample, this clonotype turned up a few times. The V call is TRBV20-1, the J call TRBJ2-5, with unresolved D. Germline CDR1 reads DFQATT; CDR2 reads SNEGSKA (reference sequence). Between the trimmed V and J ends, which lost 2 bases and 4 bases, there was a span of 8 bases. The CDR3 is 12 residues long. The CDR3 protein is CSARFLGETQYF. In DNA, the CDR3 is TGCAGTGCTAGATTTTTGGGAGAGACCCAGTACTTC.

The CDR3 DNA follows: TGCGCCAGCAGCCAAGAATCCGGACTCCTCGGGGAGACCCAGTACTTC. Its translation: CASSQESGLLGETQYF. The rearrangement uses TRBV4-1 and TRBJ2-5, with a possible D match to TRBD2 (5 bases). Germline assignment: CDR1 MGHRA and CDR2 YSYEKL. V shed 0 bases and J shed 5 bases, with 16 bases lying between them. The CDR3 is 16 residues long.

The genes are TRBV10-3 and TRBJ1-6; a possible D gene is TRBD1 (5 bases). The V gene's germline CDR1 is ENHRY and CDR2 SYGVKD. Trimming took off 11 bases at V and 7 bases at J, with 15 bases between the two ends. This CDR3 spans 13 amino acids. The CDR3 loop reads CAARDVRNSPLHF. Here the CDR3 DNA reads TGTGCCGCTCGGGACGTTCGGAATTCACCCCTCCACTTT.

This clonotype has ten or more counts. This sequence joins TRBV5-1 and TRBJ1-1, with D uncertain. The CDR3 has 15 amino acids. Germline CDR1 reads SGHRS; CDR2 reads YFSETQ. Trimming took 4 bases from V and 2 from J, leaving 15 bases between them. Here the CDR3 DNA reads TGCGCCAGCAGCGCTGATCGGATGATCAACACTGAAGCTTTCTTT. Amino acids: CASSADRMINTEAFF.

The table lists this clonotype with many counts. The CDR3 region has the DNA TGCGCCAGCAGCTTGGCAGGAGGACGATCCTACGAGCAGTACTTC. It yields the protein CASSLAGGRSYEQYF. J is TRBJ2-7 and V is TRBV5-1; tentatively, D is TRBD2 (5 bases). This CDR3 has 15 residues. V lost 0 bases and J 1 base, leaving 11 bases between the germline ends. CDR1 and CDR2 (germline): SGHRS, YFSETQ.

Ten or more counts support this clonotype. V is TRBV9 and J is TRBJ1-2; D is unresolved. This CDR3 region has 14 residues. Germline V lookup: CDR1 SGDLS, CDR2 YYNGEE. The V end lost 0 bases, the J end lost 5 bases, and 11 bases lay between the germline ends. The CDR3 is CASSVARSGYGYTF. The CDR3 DNA reads as TGTGCCAGCAGCGTAGCCCGAAGCGGATATGGCTACACCTTC.

This clonotype was counted only a few times. This sequence joins TRBV29-1 and TRBJ2-3; D is undetermined. The CDR3 has 16 amino acids. Germline CDR1 is SQVTM and CDR2 is ANQGSEA. V was trimmed by 5 bases and J by 2 bases, leaving 20 bases between them. This CDR3 reads CSVTALVGSSTDTQYF. DNA of the CDR3: TGCAGCGTTACGGCCCTCGTGGGCTCCTCCACAGATACGCAGTATTTT.